This TCR beta chain was recovered during a study of early T cells in non-severe SARS-CoV-2 infection. This clonotype was seen ten or more times. Each cDNA molecule carried a unique molecular identifier. One entry per CDR3 protein, called by TCRdb with MiXCR from the 5' RACE reads. The profile covers just under 30,000 distinct CDR3 sequences, with about 4.8% appearing a single time and 11% taken by the ten largest. Germline-derived CDR1 and CDR2 are LGHDT and YNNKEL (reference sequence). The V end was cut by 4 bases, the J end by 0 bases, with 8 bases between. CDR3 length equals 14 residues. V gene TRBV3-1 combines with J gene TRBJ2-3; no reliable D call. The receptor comes from an adult who was a healthcare worker with PCR-confirmed SARS-CoV-2 infection or an uninfected control (not recorded which). The sample comprised whole blood. The CDR3 DNA is TGTGCCAGCAGCCCGATGACTAGCACAGATACGCAGTATTTT. Protein product: CASSPMTSTDTQYF.